The present TCR beta chain was sequenced within a study of T cell clusters in autoimmune cytopenias. TRB was amplified from about 270 ng of peripheral blood genomic DNA per sample. Per the germline V gene, CDR1 is MNHNS and CDR2 is SASEGT. This CDR3 region has 15 residues. One tube held mixed TRB-A and TRB-B primer pools for touch-down PCR. TCRdb reprocessed the multiplex PCR reads and keeps a single row for each CDR3 protein, giving no DNA. The repertoire shows 6,500 to 9,000 distinct CDR3 sequences; the top ten hold 20% to 25%. This sample was shared with a second study, whose subject was T cell repertoires in aging, cancer and after chemotherapy.

The J gene is TRBJ2-3, the V gene TRBV6-1; TCRdb returns TRBD1, unconfirmable since there is no DNA. Input material: peripheral blood. The TCR was taken from a human donor in good health. The CDR3 sequence: CASSDKQGGTDTQYF.